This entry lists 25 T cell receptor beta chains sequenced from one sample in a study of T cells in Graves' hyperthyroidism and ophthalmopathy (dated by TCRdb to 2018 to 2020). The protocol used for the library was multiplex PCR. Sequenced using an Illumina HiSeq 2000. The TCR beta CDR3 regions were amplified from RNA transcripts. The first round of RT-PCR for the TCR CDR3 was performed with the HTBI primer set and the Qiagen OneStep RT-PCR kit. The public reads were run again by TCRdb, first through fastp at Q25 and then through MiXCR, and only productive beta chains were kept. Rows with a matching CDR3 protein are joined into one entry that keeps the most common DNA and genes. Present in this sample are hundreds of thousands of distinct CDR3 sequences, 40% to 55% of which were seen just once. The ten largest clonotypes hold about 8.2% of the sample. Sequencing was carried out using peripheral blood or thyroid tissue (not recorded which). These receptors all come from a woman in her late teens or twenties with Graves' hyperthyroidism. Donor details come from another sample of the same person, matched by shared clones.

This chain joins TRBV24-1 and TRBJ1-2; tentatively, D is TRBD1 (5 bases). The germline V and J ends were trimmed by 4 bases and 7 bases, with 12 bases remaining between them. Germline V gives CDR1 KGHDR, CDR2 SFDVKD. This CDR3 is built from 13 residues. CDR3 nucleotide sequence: TGTGCCACCAGTGAACCGACACAGGCTGGCTACACCTTC. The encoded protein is CATSEPTQAGYTF.

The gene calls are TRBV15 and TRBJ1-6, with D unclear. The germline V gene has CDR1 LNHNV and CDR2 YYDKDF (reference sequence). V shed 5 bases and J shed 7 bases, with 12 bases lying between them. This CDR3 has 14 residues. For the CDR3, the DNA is TGTGCCACCAGCCGCGCTTTGATGAATTCACCCCTCCACTTT. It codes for CATSRALMNSPLHF.

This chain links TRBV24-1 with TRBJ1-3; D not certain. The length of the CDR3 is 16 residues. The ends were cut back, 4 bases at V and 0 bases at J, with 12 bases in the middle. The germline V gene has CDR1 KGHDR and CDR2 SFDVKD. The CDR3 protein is CATSEPNSSSGNTIYF. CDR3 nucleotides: TGTGCCACCAGTGAACCAAACAGCAGCTCTGGAAACACCATATATTTT.

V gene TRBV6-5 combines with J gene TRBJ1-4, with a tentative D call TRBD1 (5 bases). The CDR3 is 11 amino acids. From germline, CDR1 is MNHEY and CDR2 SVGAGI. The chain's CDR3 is CASGDNEKLFF. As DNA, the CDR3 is TGTGCGTCGGGGGATAATGAAAAACTGTTTTTT.

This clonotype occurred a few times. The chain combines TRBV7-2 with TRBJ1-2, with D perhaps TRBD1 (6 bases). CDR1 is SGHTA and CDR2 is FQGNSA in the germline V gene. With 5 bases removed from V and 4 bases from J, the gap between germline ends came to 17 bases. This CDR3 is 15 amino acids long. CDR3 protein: CASSPDRSGGYGYTF. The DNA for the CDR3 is TGTGCCAGCAGCCCGGACAGATCGGGAGGCTATGGCTACACCTTC.

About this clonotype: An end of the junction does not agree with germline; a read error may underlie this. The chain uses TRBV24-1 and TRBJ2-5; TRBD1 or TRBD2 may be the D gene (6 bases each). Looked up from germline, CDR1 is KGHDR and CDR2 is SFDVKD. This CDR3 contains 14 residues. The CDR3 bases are TGTGCCACCAGTGACCAAGGGGGGCGAGAGGCCCAGTACTTC. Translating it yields CATSDQGGREAQYF.

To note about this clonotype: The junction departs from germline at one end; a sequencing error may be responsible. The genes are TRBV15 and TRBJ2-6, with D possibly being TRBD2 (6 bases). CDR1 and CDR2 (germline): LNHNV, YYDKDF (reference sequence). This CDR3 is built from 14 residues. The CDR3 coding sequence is TGTGCCACCAGCAGAGATCAGGGACTTGGCACTGAAGCTTTC. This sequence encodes CATSRDQGLGTEAF.

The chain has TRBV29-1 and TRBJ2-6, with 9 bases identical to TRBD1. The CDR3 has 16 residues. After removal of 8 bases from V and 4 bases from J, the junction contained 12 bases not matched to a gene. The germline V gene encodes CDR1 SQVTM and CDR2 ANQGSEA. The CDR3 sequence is CSISLQGAYGANVLTF. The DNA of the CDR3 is TGCAGCATCTCACTACAGGGGGCGTACGGGGCCAACGTCCTGACTTTC.

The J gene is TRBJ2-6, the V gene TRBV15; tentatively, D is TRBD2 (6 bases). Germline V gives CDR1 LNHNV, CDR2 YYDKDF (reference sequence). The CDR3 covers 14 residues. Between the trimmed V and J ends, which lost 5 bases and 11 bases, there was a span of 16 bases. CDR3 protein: CATSSTRGSYVLTF. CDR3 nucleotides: TGTGCCACCAGCTCGACTAGAGGGTCCTACGTCCTGACTTTC.

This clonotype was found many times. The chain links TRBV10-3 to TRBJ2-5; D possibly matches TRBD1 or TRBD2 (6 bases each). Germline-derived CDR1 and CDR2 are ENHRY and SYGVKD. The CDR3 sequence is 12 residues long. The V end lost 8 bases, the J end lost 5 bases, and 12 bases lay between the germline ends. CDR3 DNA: TGTGCCATCGGGCAGGGGAGGGAGACCCAGTACTTC. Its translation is CAIGQGRETQYF.

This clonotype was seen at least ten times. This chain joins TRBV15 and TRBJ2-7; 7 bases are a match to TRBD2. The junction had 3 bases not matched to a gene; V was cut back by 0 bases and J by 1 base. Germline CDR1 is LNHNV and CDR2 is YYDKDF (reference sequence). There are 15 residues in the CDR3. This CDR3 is CATSRDHGGSYEQYF. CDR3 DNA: TGTGCCACCAGCAGAGATCACGGGGGGTCCTACGAGCAGTACTTC. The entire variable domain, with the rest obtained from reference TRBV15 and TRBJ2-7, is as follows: DAMVIQNPRYQVTQFGKPVTLSCSQTLNHNVMYWYQQKSSQAPKLLFHYYDKDFNNEADTPDNFQSRRPNTSFCFLDIRSPGLGDTAMYLCATSRDHGGSYEQYFGPGTRLTVT.

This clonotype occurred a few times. The CDR3 sequence: CSHRDLPSGANVLTF. In nucleotides, the CDR3 is TGCAGCCACCGGGACCTCCCCTCTGGGGCCAACGTCCTGACTTTC. This chain uses TRBV29-1 with TRBJ2-6; D may correspond to TRBD1 or TRBD2 (5 bases each). The CDR3 has 15 residues. Germline lookup yields CDR1 SQVTM and CDR2 ANQGSEA. V gave up 8 bases and J gave up 0 bases, with 14 bases separating them.

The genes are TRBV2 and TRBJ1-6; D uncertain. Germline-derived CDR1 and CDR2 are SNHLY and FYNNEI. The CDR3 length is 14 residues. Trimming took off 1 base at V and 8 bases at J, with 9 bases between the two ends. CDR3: CASSEDSGDSPLHF. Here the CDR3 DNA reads TGTGCCAGCAGTGAAGACAGTGGGGATTCACCCCTCCACTTT.

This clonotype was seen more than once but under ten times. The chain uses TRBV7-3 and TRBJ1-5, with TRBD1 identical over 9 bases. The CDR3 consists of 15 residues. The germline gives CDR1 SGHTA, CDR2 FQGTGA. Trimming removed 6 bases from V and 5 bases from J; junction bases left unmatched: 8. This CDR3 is CASSTGTGRYQPQHF. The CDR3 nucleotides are TGTGCCAGCAGTACCGGGACAGGGCGATATCAGCCCCAGCATTTT.

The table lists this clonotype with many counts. The CDR3 loop reads CASRSGLQETQYF. The CDR3 DNA follows: TGTGCCAGCAGAAGCGGCTTACAAGAGACCCAGTACTTC. This chain joins TRBV2 and TRBJ2-5, with a weak D call TRBD2 (5 bases). The CDR3 sequence is 13 residues long. Germline values: CDR1 SNHLY, CDR2 FYNNEI. The V end lost 6 bases, the J end lost 2 bases, and 10 bases lay between the germline ends.

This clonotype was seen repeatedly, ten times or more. In nucleotides, the CDR3 is TGCAGCGACGGGGGGGAGGACATTAACACCGGGGAGCTGTTTTTT. It yields the protein CSDGGEDINTGELFF. The genes are TRBV29-1 and TRBJ2-2; 8 bases map to TRBD2. Per germline, CDR1 SQVTM and CDR2 ANQGSEA. The CDR3 has 15 amino acids. The trim removed 7 bases at V and 2 bases at J, leaving 9 bases unmatched.

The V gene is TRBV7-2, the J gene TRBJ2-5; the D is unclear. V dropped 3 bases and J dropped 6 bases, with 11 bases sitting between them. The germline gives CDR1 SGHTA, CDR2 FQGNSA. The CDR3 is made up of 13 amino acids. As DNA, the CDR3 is TGTGCCAGCAGCTTTTCCGCCCGTCAGACCCAGTACTTC. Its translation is CASSFSARQTQYF.

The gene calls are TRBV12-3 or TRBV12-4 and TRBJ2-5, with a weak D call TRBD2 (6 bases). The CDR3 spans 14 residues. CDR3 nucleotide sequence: TGTGCTAGTGGTCTCGGGACTCTTACGGAGACCCAGTACTTC. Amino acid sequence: CASGLGTLTETQYF.

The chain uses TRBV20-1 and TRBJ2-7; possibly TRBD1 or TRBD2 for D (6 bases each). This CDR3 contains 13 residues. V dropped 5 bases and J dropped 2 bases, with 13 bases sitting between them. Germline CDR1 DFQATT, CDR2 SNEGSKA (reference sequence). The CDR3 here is CSAGGPPPYEQYF. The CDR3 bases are TGCAGTGCTGGGGGGCCCCCCCCCTACGAGCAGTACTTC.

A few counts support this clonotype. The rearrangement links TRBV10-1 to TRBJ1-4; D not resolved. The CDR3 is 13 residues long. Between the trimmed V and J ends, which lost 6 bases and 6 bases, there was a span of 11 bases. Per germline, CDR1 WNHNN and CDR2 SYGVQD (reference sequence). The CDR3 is CASSQTIDEKLFF. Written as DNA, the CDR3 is TGCGCCAGCAGCCAAACGATCGATGAAAAACTGTTTTTT.

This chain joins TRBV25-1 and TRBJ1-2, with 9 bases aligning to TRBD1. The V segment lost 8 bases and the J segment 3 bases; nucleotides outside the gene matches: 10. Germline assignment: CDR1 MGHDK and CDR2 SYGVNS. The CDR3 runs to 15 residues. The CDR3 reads CASLSGTGSDYGYTF. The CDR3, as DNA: TGTGCCAGCCTCTCCGGGACAGGGTCTGACTATGGCTACACCTTC.

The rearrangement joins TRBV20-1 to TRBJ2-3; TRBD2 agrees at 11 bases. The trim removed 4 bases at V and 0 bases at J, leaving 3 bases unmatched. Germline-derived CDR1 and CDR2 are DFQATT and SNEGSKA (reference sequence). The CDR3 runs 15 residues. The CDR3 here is CSAKTSGDSTDTQYF. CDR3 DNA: TGCAGTGCTAAGACTAGCGGGGATAGCACAGATACGCAGTATTTT.

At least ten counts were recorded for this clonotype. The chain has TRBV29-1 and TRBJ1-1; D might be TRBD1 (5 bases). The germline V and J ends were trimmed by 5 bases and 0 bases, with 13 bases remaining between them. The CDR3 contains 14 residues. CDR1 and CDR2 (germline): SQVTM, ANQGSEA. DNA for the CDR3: TGCAGCGTTCCCCCTGGGGCCCTGAACACTGAAGCTTTCTTT. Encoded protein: CSVPPGALNTEAFF.

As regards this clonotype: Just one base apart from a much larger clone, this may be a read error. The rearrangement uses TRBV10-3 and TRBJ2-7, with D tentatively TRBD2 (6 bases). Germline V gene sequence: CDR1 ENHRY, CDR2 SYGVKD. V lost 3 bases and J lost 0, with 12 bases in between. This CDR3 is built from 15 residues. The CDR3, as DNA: TGTGCCATCAGTGATCCGACTAGGGTCTCCTACGAGCAGTACTTC. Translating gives CAISDPTRVSYEQYF.

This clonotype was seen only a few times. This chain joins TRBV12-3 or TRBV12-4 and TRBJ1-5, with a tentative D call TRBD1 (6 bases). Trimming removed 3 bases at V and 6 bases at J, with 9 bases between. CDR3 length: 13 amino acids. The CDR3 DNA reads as TGTGCCAGCAGTTTTACAGGGACTCAGCCCCAGCATTTT. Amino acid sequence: CASSFTGTQPQHF.